This T cell receptor beta chain was profiled in a study of vaccination and CD4 T cells after COVID-19. About the research overall: From HCoV-229E, HCoV-OC43, HCoV-NL63 and SARS-CoV-2, overlapping spike peptides were used to stimulate the cells. Controls had a CEFX pool, an HIV-1 Nef pool, or no peptide added. Study results and caveats: From a median of about 20 to 40, SARS-CoV-2-reactive clonotypes increased, though not significantly.

Treatment in this sample: approximately 11-day PBMC culture with coronavirus spike peptide pools or control peptides (ViraFEST assay). Samples of CD4+ T cells were obtained from the unexposed donor before the COVID-19 pandemic (2011-2018). Cells were cultured for 10 to 11 days, and then CD4+ T cells were isolated by negative selection. CD4+ T cells that had been cultured provided DNA sequenced with the Oncomine TCR Beta short-read assay. Researchers extracted genomic DNA from CD4+ T cells that had been cultured. From the PCR reads, TCRdb called clonotypes with MiXCR, one entry per CDR3 protein. The sample lists roughly 9,400 distinct CDR3 sequences, about 35% seen once, with 27% in the top ten. Only a few counts were recorded for this clonotype. No antigen is known for it. V was clipped by 1 base and J by 5 bases, with 11 bases between them. The CDR3 sequence is 13 residues long. The germline gives CDR1 DFQATT, CDR2 SNEGSKA (reference sequence).

The sample taken for sequencing was CD4+ T cells from blood, cultured in vitro. The sequence derives from a human donor in good health. The V and J genes are TRBV20-1 and TRBJ1-2; possible D gene TRBD1, 5 bases. The CDR3 protein is CSARGGVIYGYTF. In nucleotides, the CDR3 is TGCAGTGCTAGAGGGGGGGTAATTTATGGCTACACCTTC.